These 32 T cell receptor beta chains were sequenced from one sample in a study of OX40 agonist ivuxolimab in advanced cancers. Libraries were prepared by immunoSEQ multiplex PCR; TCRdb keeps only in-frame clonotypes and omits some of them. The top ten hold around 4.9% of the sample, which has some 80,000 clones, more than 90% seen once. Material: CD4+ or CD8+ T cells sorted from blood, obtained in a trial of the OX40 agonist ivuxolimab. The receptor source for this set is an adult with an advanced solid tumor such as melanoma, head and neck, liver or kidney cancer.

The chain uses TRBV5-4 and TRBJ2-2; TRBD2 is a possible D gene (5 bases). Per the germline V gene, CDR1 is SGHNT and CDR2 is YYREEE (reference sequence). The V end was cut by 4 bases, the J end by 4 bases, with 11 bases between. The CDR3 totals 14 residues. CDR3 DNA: TGTGCCAGCAGCACTAGGAGGACCACCGGGGAGCTGTTTTTT. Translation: CASSTRRTTGELFF.

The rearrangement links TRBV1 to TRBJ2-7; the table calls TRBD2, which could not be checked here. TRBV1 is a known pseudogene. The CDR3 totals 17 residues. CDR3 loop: CTSSQAPPSGSSYEQYF. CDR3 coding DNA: TGCACCAGCAGCCAAGCCCCCCCTAGCGGGAGCTCCTACGAGCAGTACTTC.

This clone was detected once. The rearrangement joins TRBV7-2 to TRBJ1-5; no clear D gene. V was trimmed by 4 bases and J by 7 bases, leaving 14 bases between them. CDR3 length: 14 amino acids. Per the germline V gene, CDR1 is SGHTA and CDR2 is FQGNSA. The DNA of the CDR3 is TGTGCCAGCAGCTCGAGCCGGCTAGGACAGCCCCAGCATTTT. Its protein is CASSSSRLGQPQHF. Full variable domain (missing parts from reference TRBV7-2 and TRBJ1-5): GAGVSQSPSNKVTEKGKDVELRCDPISGHTALYWYRQSLGQGLEFLIYFQGNSAPDKSGLPSDRFSAERTGGSVSTLTIQRTQQEDSAVYLCASSSSRLGQPQHFGDGTRLSIL.

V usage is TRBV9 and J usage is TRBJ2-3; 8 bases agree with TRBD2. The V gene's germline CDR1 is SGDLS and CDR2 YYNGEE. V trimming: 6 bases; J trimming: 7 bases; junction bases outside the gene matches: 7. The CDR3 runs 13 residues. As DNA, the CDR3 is TGTGCCAGCATGGGAGCGGGAGTAAATACGCAGTATTTT. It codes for CASMGAGVNTQYF. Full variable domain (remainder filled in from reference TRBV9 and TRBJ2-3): DSGVTQTPKHLITATGQRVTLRCSPRSGDLSVYWYQQSLDQGLQFLIQYYNGEERAKGNILERFSAQQFPDLHSELNLSSLELGDSALYFCASMGAGVNTQYFGPGTRLTVL.

The CDR3 sequence is CASVSGIEQFF. CDR3 coding DNA: TGTGCCAGCGTGAGCGGAATTGAGCAGTTCTTC. The rearrangement links TRBV6-1 to TRBJ2-1; D is perhaps TRBD2 (5 bases). V shed 8 bases and J shed 9 bases, with 11 bases lying between them. The CDR3 extends over 11 amino acids. CDR1 and CDR2 from the germline V gene are MNHNS and SASEGT.

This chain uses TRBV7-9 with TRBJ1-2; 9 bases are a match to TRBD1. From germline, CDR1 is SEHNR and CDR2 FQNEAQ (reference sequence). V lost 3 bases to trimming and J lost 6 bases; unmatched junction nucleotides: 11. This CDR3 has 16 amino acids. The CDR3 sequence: CASSFLLGQGSDGYTF. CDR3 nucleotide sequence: TGTGCCAGCAGCTTTCTTTTGGGACAGGGTTCGGATGGCTACACCTTC. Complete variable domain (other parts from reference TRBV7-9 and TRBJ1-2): DTGVSQNPRHKITKRGQNVTFRCDPISEHNRLYWYRQTLGQGPEFLTYFQNEAQLEKSRLLSDRFSAERPKGSFSTLEIQRTEQGDSAMYLCASSFLLGQGSDGYTFGSGTRLTVV.

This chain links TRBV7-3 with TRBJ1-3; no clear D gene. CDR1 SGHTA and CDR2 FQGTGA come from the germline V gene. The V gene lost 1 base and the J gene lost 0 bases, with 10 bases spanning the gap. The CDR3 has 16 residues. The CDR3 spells CASSLSRSTSGNTIYF. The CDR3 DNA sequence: TGTGCCAGCAGCTTAAGTCGGTCGACCTCTGGAAACACCATATATTTT.

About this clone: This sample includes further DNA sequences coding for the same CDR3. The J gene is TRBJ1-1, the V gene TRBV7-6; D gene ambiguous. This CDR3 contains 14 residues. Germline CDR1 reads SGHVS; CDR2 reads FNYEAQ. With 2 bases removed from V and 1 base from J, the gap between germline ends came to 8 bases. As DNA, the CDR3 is TGTGCCAGCAGCTTACGATCAGGGAACACTGAAGCTTTCTTT. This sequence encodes CASSLRSGNTEAFF.

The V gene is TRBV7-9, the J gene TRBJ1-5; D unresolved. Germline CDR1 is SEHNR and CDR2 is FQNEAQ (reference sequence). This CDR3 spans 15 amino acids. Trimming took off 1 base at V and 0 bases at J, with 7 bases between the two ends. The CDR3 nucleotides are TGTGCCAGCAGCTTAGGAACCACTAGCAATCAGCCCCAGCATTTT. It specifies CASSLGTTSNQPQHF.

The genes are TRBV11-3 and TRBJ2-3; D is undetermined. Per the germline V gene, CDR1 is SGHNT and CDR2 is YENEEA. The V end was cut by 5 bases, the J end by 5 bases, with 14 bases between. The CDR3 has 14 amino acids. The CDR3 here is CASSLRLLRDTQYF. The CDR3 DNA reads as TGTGCCAGCAGCCTTCGATTGTTGCGAGATACGCAGTATTTT. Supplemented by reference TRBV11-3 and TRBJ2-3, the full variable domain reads EAGVVQSPRYKIIEKKQPVAFWCNPISGHNTLYWYLQNLGQGPELLIRYENEEAVDDSQLPKDRFSAERLKGVDSTLKIQPAELGDSAVYLCASSLRLLRDTQYFGPGTRLTVL.

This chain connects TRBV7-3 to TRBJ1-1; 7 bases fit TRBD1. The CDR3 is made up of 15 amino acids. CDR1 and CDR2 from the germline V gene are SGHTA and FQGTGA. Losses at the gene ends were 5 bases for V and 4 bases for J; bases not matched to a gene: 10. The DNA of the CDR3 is TGTGCCAGCAGCCCGAAGACAGGGCTGGGCACTGAAGCTTTCTTT. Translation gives CASSPKTGLGTEAFF.

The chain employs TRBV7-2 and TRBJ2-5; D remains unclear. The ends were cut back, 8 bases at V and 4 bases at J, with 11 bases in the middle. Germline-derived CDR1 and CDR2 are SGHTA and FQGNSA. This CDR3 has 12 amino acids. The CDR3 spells CASHSNLETQYF. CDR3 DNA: TGTGCCAGCCACTCAAATCTAGAGACCCAGTACTTC.

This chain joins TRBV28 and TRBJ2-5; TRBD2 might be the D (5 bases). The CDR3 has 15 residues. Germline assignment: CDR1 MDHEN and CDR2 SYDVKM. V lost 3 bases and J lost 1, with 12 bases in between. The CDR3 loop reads CASSLGSGRQETQYF. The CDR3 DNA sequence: TGTGCCAGCAGTTTGGGCAGCGGCCGCCAAGAGACCCAGTACTTC.

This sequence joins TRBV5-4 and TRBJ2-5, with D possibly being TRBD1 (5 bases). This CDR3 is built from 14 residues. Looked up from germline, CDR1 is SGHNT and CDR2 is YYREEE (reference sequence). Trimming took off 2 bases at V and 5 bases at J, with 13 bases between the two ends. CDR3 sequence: CASSFRRPGETQYF. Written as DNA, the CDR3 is TGTGCCAGCAGCTTTCGGCGACCAGGGGAGACCCAGTACTTC.

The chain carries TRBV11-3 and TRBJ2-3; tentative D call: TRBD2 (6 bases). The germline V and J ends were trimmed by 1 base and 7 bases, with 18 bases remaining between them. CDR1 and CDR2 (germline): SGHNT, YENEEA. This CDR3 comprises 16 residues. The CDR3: CASSLAGRRADYTQYF. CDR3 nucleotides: TGTGCCAGCAGCTTAGCGGGGAGGAGAGCTGATTATACGCAGTATTTT.

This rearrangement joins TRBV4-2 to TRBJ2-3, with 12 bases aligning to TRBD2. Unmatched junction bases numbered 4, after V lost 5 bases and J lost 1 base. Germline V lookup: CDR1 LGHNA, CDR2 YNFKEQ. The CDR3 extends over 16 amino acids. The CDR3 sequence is CASSNRLAGGTDTQYF. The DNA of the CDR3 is TGTGCCAGCAGCAACCGACTAGCGGGAGGCACAGATACGCAGTATTTT.

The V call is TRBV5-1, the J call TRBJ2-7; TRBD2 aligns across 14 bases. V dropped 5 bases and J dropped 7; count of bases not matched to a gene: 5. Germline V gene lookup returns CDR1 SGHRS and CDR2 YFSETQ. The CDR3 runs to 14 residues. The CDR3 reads CASRGLAGVQEQYF. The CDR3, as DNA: TGCGCCAGCAGGGGACTAGCGGGAGTGCAAGAGCAGTACTTC.

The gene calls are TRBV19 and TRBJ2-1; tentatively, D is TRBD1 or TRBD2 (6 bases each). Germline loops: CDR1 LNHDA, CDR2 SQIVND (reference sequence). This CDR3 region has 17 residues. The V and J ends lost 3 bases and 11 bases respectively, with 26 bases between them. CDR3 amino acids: CASSISGVSRGLGKQFF. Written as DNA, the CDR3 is TGTGCCAGTAGTATTAGTGGTGTTAGTCGGGGGCTAGGAAAGCAGTTCTTC.

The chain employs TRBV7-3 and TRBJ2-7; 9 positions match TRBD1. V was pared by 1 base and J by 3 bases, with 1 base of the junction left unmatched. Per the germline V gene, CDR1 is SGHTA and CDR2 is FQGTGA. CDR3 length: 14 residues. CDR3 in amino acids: CASSLRGQGYEQYF. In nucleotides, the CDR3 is TGTGCCAGCAGCTTAAGGGGACAGGGCTACGAGCAGTACTTC. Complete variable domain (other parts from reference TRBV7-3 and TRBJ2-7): GAGVSQTPSNKVTEKGKYVELRCDPISGHTALYWYRQSLGQGPEFLIYFQGTGAADDSGLPNDRFFAVRPEGSVSTLKIQRTERGDSAVYLCASSLRGQGYEQYFGPGTRLTVT.

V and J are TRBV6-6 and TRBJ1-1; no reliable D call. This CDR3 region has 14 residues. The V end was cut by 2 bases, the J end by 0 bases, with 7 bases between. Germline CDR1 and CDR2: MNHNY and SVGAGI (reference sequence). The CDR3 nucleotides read TGTGCCAGCAGTTACCCCGACATGAACACTGAAGCTTTCTTT. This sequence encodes CASSYPDMNTEAFF.

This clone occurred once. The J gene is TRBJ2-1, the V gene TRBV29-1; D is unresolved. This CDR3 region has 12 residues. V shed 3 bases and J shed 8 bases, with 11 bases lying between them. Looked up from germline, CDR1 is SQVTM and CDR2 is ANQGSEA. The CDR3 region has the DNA TGCAGCGTTGATAACAGCCCGCATGAGCAGTTCTTC. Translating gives CSVDNSPHEQFF.

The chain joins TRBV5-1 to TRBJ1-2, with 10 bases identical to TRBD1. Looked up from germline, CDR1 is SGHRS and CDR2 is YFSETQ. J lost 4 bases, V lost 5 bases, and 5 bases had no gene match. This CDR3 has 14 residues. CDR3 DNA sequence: TGCGCCAGCAGTTCGGACAGGGGGACCTATGGCTACACCTTC. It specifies CASSSDRGTYGYTF.

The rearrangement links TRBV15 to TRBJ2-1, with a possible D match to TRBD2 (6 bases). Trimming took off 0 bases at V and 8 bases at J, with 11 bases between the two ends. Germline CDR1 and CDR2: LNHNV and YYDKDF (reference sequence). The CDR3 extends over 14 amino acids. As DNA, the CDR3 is TGTGCCACCAGCAGAGAACTAGCAGTATATGAGCAGTTCTTC. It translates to CATSRELAVYEQFF.

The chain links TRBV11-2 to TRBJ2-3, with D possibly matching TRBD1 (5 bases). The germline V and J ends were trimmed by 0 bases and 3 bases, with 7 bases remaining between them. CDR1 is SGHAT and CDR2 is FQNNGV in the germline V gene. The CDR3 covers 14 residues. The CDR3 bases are TGTGCCAGCAGCTTAGACAAGGGGACAGATACGCAGTATTTT. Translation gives CASSLDKGTDTQYF. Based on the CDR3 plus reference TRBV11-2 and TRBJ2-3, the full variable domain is EAGVAQSPRYKIIEKRQSVAFWCNPISGHATLYWYQQILGQGPKLLIQFQNNGVVDDSQLPKDRFSAERLKGVDSTLKIQPAKLEDSAVYLCASSLDKGTDTQYFGPGTRLTVL.

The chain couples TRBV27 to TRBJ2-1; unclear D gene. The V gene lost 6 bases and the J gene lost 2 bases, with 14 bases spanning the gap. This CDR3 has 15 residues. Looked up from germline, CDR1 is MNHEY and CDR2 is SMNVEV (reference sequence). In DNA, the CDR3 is TGTGCCAGCAGGCAACCCGGAGCCACCTACAATGAGCAGTTCTTC. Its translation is CASRQPGATYNEQFF.

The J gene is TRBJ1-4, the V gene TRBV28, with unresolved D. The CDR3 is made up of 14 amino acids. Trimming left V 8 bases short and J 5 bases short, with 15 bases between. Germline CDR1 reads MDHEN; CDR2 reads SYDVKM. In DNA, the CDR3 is TGTGCCAGCGGAGGTCGTGCGCTGAATGAAAAACTGTTTTTT. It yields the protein CASGGRALNEKLFF.

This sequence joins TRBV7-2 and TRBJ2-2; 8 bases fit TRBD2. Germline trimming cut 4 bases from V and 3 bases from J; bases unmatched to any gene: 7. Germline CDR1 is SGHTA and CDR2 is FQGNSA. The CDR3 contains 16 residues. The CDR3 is CASSSGAGDYTGELFF. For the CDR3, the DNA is TGTGCCAGCAGCTCCGGAGCGGGAGATTACACCGGGGAGCTGTTTTTT.

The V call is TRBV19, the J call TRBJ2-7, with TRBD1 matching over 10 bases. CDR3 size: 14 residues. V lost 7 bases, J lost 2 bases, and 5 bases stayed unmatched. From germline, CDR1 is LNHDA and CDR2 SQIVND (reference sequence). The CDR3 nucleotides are TGTGCCAGTACCGACAGGGGGCCCCCCTACGAGCAGTACTTC. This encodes CASTDRGPPYEQYF.

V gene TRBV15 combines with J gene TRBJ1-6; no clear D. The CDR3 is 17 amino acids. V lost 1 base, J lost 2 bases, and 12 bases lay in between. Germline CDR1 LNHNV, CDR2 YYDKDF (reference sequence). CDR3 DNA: TGTGCCACCAGCAGAGTAACCTCGGGCGCCTATAATTCACCCCTCCACTTT. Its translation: CATSRVTSGAYNSPLHF.

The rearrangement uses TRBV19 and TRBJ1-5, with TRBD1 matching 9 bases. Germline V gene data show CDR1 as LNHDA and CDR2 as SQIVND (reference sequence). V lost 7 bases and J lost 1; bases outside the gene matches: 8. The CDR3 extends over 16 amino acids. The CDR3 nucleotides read TGTGCCAGTACCGCTACAGGGGGCTGGAGCAATCAGCCCCAGCATTTT. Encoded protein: CASTATGGWSNQPQHF.

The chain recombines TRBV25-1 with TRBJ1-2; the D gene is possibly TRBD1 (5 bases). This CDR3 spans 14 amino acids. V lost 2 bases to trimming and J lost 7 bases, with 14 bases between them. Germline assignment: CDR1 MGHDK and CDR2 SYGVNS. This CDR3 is CASSERLGVSGYTF. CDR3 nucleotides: TGTGCCAGCAGTGAACGCCTGGGGGTGAGTGGCTACACCTTC.

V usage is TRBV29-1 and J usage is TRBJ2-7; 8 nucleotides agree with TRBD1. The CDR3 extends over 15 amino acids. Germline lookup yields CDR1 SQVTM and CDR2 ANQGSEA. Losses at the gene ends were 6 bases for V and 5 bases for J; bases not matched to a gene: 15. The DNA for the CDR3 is TGCAGCGTGGCCCTAGGACAGGGTTTTAACCACGAGCAGTACTTC. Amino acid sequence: CSVALGQGFNHEQYF.